A selection of T cell receptor beta chains follows, all from one sample in a study of control samples from healthy donors and cancer patients. This table comes from immunoSEQ multiplex PCR, and its TCRdb copy is limited to in-frame clones, with some not included. Of approximately 170,000 clones in the sample, roughly 92% are singletons; the top ten hold roughly 0.7%. Source material: blood. These receptor sequences come from a woman younger than 45 in good health. Each CDR3 is given with its conserved first and last residue. The order of the fields is CDR3 DNA, CDR3 protein, V gene, D gene, J gene, clone size. The D gene is left open where the match is weak. Not every row has a clone size; where given, it reads once, few, many or a size class.

TGTGCCAGCAGTTTAAACCGGCCCTCCTACGAGCAGTACTTC CASSLNRPSYEQYF TRBV28 . TRBJ2-7 .
TGTGCCACGGGACTAGCGGTGAACACCGGGGAGCTGTTTTTT CATGLAVNTGELFF TRBV6-5 TRBD2 TRBJ2-2 .
TGTGCCAGCAGGGCGACAGGGATGGGGGACACTGAAGCTTTCTTT CASRATGMGDTEAFF TRBV2 TRBD1 TRBJ1-1 .
TGTGCCGGGACAGGGGTTCTGACCTACGAGCAGTACTTC CAGTGVLTYEQYF TRBV2 TRBD1 TRBJ2-7 .
TGTGCCAGCAGCTTAGTCCCCCCTGGCAGAAGCTCTGGGGCCAACGTCCTGACTTTC CASSLVPPGRSSGANVLTF TRBV7-8 . TRBJ2-6 .
TGTGCCACCAGCTCCCGGGACAGGGAGGACGAGCAGTACTTC CATSSRDREDEQYF TRBV15 TRBD1 TRBJ2-7 once
TGTGCCAGCAGTGAAGGAGGGGGGGGTTCCTACAATGAGCAGTTCTTC CASSEGGGGSYNEQFF TRBV6-1 . TRBJ2-1 .
TGTGCCAGCAGACCAACGCGGGACAGCTCCAATGAGCAGTTCTTC CASRPTRDSSNEQFF TRBV28 . TRBJ2-1 .
TGTGCCAGCAGCTTAGAGCGGGCCAATGAGCAGTTCTTC CASSLERANEQFF TRBV7-7 . TRBJ2-1 .
TGTGCCAGCAGCTTAATGGCTACCCTCAGGGGCCAAGAGACCCAGTACTTC CASSLMATLRGQETQYF TRBV5-6 . TRBJ2-5 .
TGTGCCAGCACCTACCAGGGACAGGGGATCGGGGAGCTGTTTTTT CASTYQGQGIGELFF TRBV6-5 TRBD1 TRBJ2-2 .
TGTGCCAGCAGCTCGGGACTAGCGGGGAACAATGAGCAGTTCTTC CASSSGLAGNNEQFF TRBV5-6 TRBD2 TRBJ2-1 .
TGCGCCAGCAGCTTGGATCCGGGGGACGAGCAGTACTTC CASSLDPGDEQYF TRBV5-1 . TRBJ2-7 .
TGCGCCAGCAGCCCACCAGACAGTTCCTTTGGAAACACCATATATTTT CASSPPDSSFGNTIYF TRBV5-1 . TRBJ1-3 .
TGCGCCAGCAGTCGGACGGTGAGGGATACGCAGTATTTT CASSRTVRDTQYF TRBV4-3 . TRBJ2-3 .
TGTGCCATCAGTGAGTCCGGACAGGGCTTGTCACCCCTCCACTTT CAISESGQGLSPLHF TRBV10-3 TRBD1 TRBJ1-6 .
TGTGCCAGCAGCGCTAGCGGGAGGGCCCCAGATACGCAGTATTTT CASSASGRAPDTQYF TRBV7-3 TRBD2 TRBJ2-3 .
TGTGCCAGTAGTAGAGGGGACACCGCGAACACCGGGGAGCTGTTTTTT CASSRGDTANTGELFF TRBV19 . TRBJ2-2 .
TGTGCCAGCAGCTTAGGGACGGGGAGTGTGTACGAGCAGTACTTC CASSLGTGSVYEQYF TRBV5-4 . TRBJ2-7 few
TGTGCCAGCAGCCGCCTACAGGGGCCGTACACAGATACGCAGTATTTT CASSRLQGPYTDTQYF TRBV7-9 TRBD1 TRBJ2-3 .
TGTGCCAGCATCAACCGGGACAGTATCCCCAACGTCCTGACTTTC CASINRDSIPNVLTF TRBV6-5 TRBD1 TRBJ2-6 .
TGTGCCAGCTCACCGCCCGGGGGCCCCCTTCCCTACGAGCAGTACTTC CASSPPGGPLPYEQYF TRBV18 . TRBJ2-7 .
TGTGCCAGCAGGACAGGAAGCTCCTACGAGCAGTACTTC CASRTGSSYEQYF TRBV2 . TRBJ2-7 .
TGCAGTGCTAGTCTGCAGGGACCCTATAATTCACCCCTCCACTTT CSASLQGPYNSPLHF TRBV20-1 . TRBJ1-6 .
TGTGCCAGCACCTCACCGGGACAGACGAACACTGAAGCTTTCTTT CASTSPGQTNTEAFF TRBV28 TRBD1 TRBJ1-1 .
TGCGCCAGCAGCCCTCAAACTAGCGGGAGATATAACGAGCAGTACTTC CASSPQTSGRYNEQYF TRBV4-1 TRBD2 TRBJ2-7 .
TGTGCCAGCAGTGTCTACGCGGGAGACCCCGGGGAGCTGTTTTTT CASSVYAGDPGELFF TRBV2 TRBD2 TRBJ2-2 .
TGTGCCAGCAGTCTGGGTAATGAGCAGTTCTTC CASSLGNEQFF TRBV11-2 . TRBJ2-1 .
TGTGCCACCAGCAGAGGGACTAGCGGGTACAATGAGCAGTTCTTC CATSRGTSGYNEQFF TRBV15 TRBD2 TRBJ2-1 .
TGCAGCGTTGGGCCTAATAATGAAAAACTGTTTTTT CSVGPNNEKLFF TRBV29-1 . TRBJ1-4 .
TGTGCCAGCAGCCGGGAGCATGAGCAGTTCTTC CASSREHEQFF TRBV6-5 . TRBJ2-1 .